Listed here are 19 T cell receptor beta chains from one sample, sequenced in a study of vaccination and CD4 T cells after COVID-19 (dated by TCRdb to the early 2020s). Preparation of the library involved PCR. The listed sequencing device is Illumina iSeq 100. TCRdb took the public reads, trimmed them with fastp at Q25, ran MiXCR for clone calling and kept in-frame beta chains. Rows with one shared CDR3 protein collapse into an entry with the most common genes and DNA. A total of around 26,000 distinct CDR3 sequences appear in this sample, 50% to 65% of them only once. The ten largest clones take up roughly 5.5% of the sample. The sample's time point, from its label and the paper: late sampling 161 to 241 days after vaccination in a few convalescent patients. This material consisted of CD4+ T cells from blood, taken about 7 months after SARS-CoV-2 vaccination. Receptor source: a human donor who had recovered from COVID-19.

The V gene is TRBV6-5, the J gene TRBJ1-1; D is unresolved. CDR3 length: 14 residues. Germline CDR1 and CDR2: MNHEY and SVGAGI. Trimming left V 0 bases short and J 3 bases short, with 8 bases between. CDR3 sequence: CASSYSRQDTEAFF. In DNA form, the CDR3 reads TGTGCCAGCAGTTACTCTCGGCAAGACACTGAAGCTTTCTTT.

J is TRBJ2-7 and V is TRBV28, with D perhaps given as TRBD1 or TRBD2 (5 bases each). Trimming took off 7 bases at V and 1 base at J, with 14 bases between the two ends. Germline loops: CDR1 MDHEN, CDR2 SYDVKM. CDR3 length: 14 residues. The chain's CDR3 is CASILRDHSYEQYF. The CDR3, as DNA: TGTGCCAGCATTCTCCGGGACCATTCCTACGAGCAGTACTTC.

V gene TRBV28 combines with J gene TRBJ2-7; TRBD2 is a possible D gene (6 bases). Germline V gene sequence: CDR1 MDHEN, CDR2 SYDVKM. V was clipped by 2 bases and J by 0 bases, with 17 bases between them. This CDR3 spans 17 amino acids. CDR3 region: CASSLPTFSGSSYEQYF. CDR3 DNA sequence: TGTGCCAGCAGTTTACCGACCTTTAGCGGAAGCTCCTACGAGCAGTACTTC.

V gene TRBV7-3 combines with J gene TRBJ2-5; D unclear. The CDR3 has 13 residues. Germline V gene sequence: CDR1 SGHTA, CDR2 FQGTGA. Trimming left V 2 bases short and J 3 bases short, with 7 bases between. CDR3 amino acids: CASSLSAEETQYF. The CDR3 DNA is TGTGCCAGCAGCTTATCTGCCGAAGAGACCCAGTACTTC.

This clonotype was counted only a few times. V usage is TRBV20-1 and J usage is TRBJ1-2; D call uncertain. The CDR3 has 12 residues. Between the trimmed V and J ends, which lost 6 bases and 8 bases, there was a span of 16 bases. The germline V gene has CDR1 DFQATT and CDR2 SNEGSKA (reference sequence). DNA of the CDR3: TGCAGTGCCCGCGTACGGTTTGGAGGCTACACCTTC. Its translation: CSARVRFGGYTF.

The chain recombines TRBV15 with TRBJ2-3, with D possibly called TRBD1 or TRBD2 (7 bases each). Germline CDR1 and CDR2: LNHNV and YYDKDF (reference sequence). Trimming stripped 0 bases from V and 3 bases from J, with 25 bases between. The CDR3 is made up of 20 amino acids. The CDR3 sequence: CATSRDRGSGRGGGTDTQYF. In DNA form, the CDR3 reads TGTGCCACCAGCAGAGATCGAGGTTCTGGCAGGGGGGGTGGGACAGATACGCAGTATTTT.

The rearrangement uses TRBV7-2 and TRBJ2-5; TRBD2 agrees at 8 bases. The J segment lost 5 bases and the V segment lost 5 bases, leaving 10 bases of the junction unmatched. The CDR3 totals 15 residues. Germline assignment: CDR1 SGHTA and CDR2 FQGNSA. Here the CDR3 DNA reads TGTGCCAGCAGCCGCTCCGGGACTAGTGGCGAGACCCAGTACTTC. Translated, it gives CASSRSGTSGETQYF.

This clonotype has more than one count but fewer than ten. V is TRBV20-1 and J is TRBJ1-5; no reliable D call. V lost 7 bases and J lost 0, with 10 bases in between. Germline V gene lookup returns CDR1 DFQATT and CDR2 SNEGSKA (reference sequence). The CDR3 is 13 residues long. The CDR3 sequence: CSGAGVSNQPQHF. CDR3 DNA: TGCAGTGGTGCTGGGGTTAGCAATCAGCCCCAGCATTTT.

V is TRBV19 and J is TRBJ2-7, with 8 nucleotides matching TRBD1. The CDR3 is 15 residues long. The V gene end was trimmed by 3 bases and the J gene end by 6 bases; junction bases not matched to a gene: 10. CDR1 LNHDA and CDR2 SQIVND come from the germline V gene (reference sequence). CDR3 DNA: TGTGCCAGTAGTATTGGGACCGGGACAGGATTCGAGCAGTACTTC. It translates to CASSIGTGTGFEQYF.

V usage is TRBV2 and J usage is TRBJ2-5, with D perhaps TRBD1 (5 bases). Germline V gives CDR1 SNHLY, CDR2 FYNNEI. V lost 8 bases to trimming and J lost 5 bases, with 9 bases between them. The CDR3 contains 11 residues. The DNA for the CDR3 is TGTGCCAGCGGGAACAGGGAGACCCAGTACTTC. This translates into CASGNRETQYF.

V and J are TRBV28 and TRBJ2-3; D is possibly TRBD2 (6 bases). The CDR3 runs to 18 residues. V was cut by 8 bases and J by 2 bases, with 26 bases left in between. Per germline, CDR1 MDHEN and CDR2 SYDVKM. This chain's CDR3 is CASGLNLMGVADTDTQYF. Written as DNA, the CDR3 is TGTGCCAGCGGATTAAATCTAATGGGGGTAGCGGACACAGATACGCAGTATTTT.

This rearrangement joins TRBV28 to TRBJ1-1; D remains unclear. Trimming cost V 3 bases and J 4 bases, with 12 bases left between them. The germline V gene has CDR1 MDHEN and CDR2 SYDVKM. CDR3 length equals 14 residues. In DNA form, the CDR3 reads TGTGCCAGCAGTTTGTCGCAGAGTGGCACTGAAGCTTTCTTT. Amino acid sequence: CASSLSQSGTEAFF.

This chain uses TRBV20-1 with TRBJ2-1; D unresolved. The CDR3 runs to 13 residues. V was cut by 6 bases and J by 1 base, with 10 bases left in between. Germline V lookup: CDR1 DFQATT, CDR2 SNEGSKA (reference sequence). CDR3 DNA: TGCAGTGCCTCCTCGGCATCCTACAATGAGCAGTTCTTC. Translation: CSASSASYNEQFF.

This chain joins TRBV24-1 and TRBJ2-3; D ambiguous. In germline, CDR1 is KGHDR, CDR2 SFDVKD. Trimming removed 9 bases at V and 0 bases at J, with 6 bases between. The CDR3 is 12 residues long. CDR3 DNA sequence: TGTGCCACCCAAGCTAGCACAGATACGCAGTATTTT. Translation gives CATQASTDTQYF.

The V and J genes are TRBV12-3 or TRBV12-4 and TRBJ1-6; D is unclear. The germline V and J ends were trimmed by 7 bases and 9 bases, with 13 bases remaining between them. This CDR3 is built from 13 residues. CDR3 in DNA: TGTGCCAGCACCCCCTTCGGGTCTTCACCCCTCCACTTT. It codes for CASTPFGSSPLHF.

V usage is TRBV5-8 and J usage is TRBJ1-2, with 7 bases that match TRBD1. Germline CDR1 SGHTS, CDR2 YDEGEE. CDR3 size: 16 residues. With V trimmed by 4 bases and J by 8 bases, 17 bases remained unmatched. The CDR3 loop reads CASSRRRGEGGAGYTF. The CDR3 nucleotides read TGTGCCAGCAGCCGGCGGAGGGGAGAAGGGGGCGCGGGCTACACCTTC.

The CDR3 reads CSARDQVGGYEQYF. The CDR3 DNA is TGCAGTGCTAGAGATCAGGTCGGGGGGTACGAGCAGTACTTC. This chain connects TRBV20-1 to TRBJ2-7; 7 bases map to TRBD2. J lost 4 bases, V lost 0 bases, and 6 bases had no gene match. The CDR3 covers 14 residues. Germline V lookup: CDR1 DFQATT, CDR2 SNEGSKA (reference sequence).

The chain combines TRBV11-1 with TRBJ1-1; D might be TRBD1 (5 bases). V was pared by 5 bases and J by 0 bases, with 16 bases between. The CDR3 covers 16 residues. Germline values: CDR1 SGHAT, CDR2 FQDESV (reference sequence). This chain's CDR3 is CASSPVRNRLNTEAFF. In nucleotides, the CDR3 is TGTGCCAGCAGCCCCGTCCGGAACAGGCTGAACACTGAAGCTTTCTTT.

The V gene is TRBV7-2, the J gene TRBJ1-2; D remains ambiguous. There are 12 residues in the CDR3. The V end was cut by 2 bases, the J end by 4 bases, with 5 bases between. The germline gives CDR1 SGHTA, CDR2 FQGNSA. The CDR3 protein is CASSLSAYGYTF. The CDR3 nucleotides are TGTGCCAGCAGCTTATCAGCCTATGGCTACACCTTC.